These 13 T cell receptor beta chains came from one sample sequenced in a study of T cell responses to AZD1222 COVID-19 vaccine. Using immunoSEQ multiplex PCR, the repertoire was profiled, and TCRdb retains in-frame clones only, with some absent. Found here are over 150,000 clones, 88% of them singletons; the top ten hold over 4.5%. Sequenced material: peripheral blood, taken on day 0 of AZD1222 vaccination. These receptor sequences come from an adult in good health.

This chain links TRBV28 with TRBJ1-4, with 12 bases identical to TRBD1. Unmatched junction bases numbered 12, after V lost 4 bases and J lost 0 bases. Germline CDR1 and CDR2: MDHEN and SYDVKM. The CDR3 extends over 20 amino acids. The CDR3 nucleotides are TGTGCCAGCAGTTCTAATTCCGGGACAGGGGGCGAATCAACTAATGAAAAACTGTTTTTT. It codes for CASSSNSGTGGESTNEKLFF.

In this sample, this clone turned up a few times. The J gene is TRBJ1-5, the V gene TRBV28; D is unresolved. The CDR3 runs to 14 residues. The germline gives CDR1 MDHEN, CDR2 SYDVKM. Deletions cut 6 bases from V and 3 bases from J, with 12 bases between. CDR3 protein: CASRITRDNQPQHF. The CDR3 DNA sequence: TGTGCCAGCAGGATCACACGAGACAATCAGCCCCAGCATTTT.

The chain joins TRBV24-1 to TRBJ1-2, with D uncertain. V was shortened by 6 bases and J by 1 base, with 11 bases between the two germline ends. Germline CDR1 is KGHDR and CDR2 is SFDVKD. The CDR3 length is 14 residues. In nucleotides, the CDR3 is TGTGCCACCAGTCCTCGAGGAGTTAACTATGGCTACACCTTC. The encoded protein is CATSPRGVNYGYTF.

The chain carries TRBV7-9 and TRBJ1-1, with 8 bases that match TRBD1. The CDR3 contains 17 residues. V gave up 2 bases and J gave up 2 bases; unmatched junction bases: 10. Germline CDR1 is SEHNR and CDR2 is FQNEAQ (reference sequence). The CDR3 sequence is CASSLWSGTGGNTEAFF. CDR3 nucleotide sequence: TGTGCCAGCAGCTTATGGTCCGGGACAGGAGGAAACACTGAAGCTTTCTTT.

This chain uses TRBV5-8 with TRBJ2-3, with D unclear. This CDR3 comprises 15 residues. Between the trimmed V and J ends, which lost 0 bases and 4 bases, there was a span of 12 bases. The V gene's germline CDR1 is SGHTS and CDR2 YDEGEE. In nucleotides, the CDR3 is TGTGCCAGCAGCTTGGCCACGCCGGGTCCAGATACGCAGTATTTT. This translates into CASSLATPGPDTQYF.

CDR3 nucleotide sequence: TGTGCCCGAGGGGGGCAGAGCTCCTACGAGCAGTACTTC. Translated, it gives CARGGQSSYEQYF. The chain recombines TRBV2 with TRBJ2-7, with D perhaps being TRBD1 or TRBD2 (6 bases each). This CDR3 spans 13 amino acids. The ends were cut back, 11 bases at V and 0 bases at J, with 14 bases in the middle. Germline lookup yields CDR1 SNHLY and CDR2 FYNNEI. Using reference TRBV2 and TRBJ2-7 for the parts outside the CDR3, the full variable domain is EPEVTQTPSHQVTQMGQEVILRCVPISNHLYFYWYRQILGQKVEFLVSFYNNEISEKSEIFDDQFSVERPDGSNFTLKIRSTKLEDSAMYFCARGGQSSYEQYFGPGTRLTVT.

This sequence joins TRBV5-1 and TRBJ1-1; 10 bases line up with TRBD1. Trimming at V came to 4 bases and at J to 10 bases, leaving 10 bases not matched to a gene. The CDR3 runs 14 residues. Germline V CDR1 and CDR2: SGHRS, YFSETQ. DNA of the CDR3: TGCGCCAGCAGCGAATCGACAGGGGGCGCGGGAGCTTTCTTT. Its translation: CASSESTGGAGAFF.

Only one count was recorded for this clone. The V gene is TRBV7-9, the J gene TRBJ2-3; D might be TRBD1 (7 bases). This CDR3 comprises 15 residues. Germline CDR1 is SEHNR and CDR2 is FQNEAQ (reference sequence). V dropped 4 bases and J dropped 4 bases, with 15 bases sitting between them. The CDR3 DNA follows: TGTGCCAGCAGCTCCAGGGGGGCGAACCCAGATACGCAGTATTTT. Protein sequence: CASSSRGANPDTQYF.

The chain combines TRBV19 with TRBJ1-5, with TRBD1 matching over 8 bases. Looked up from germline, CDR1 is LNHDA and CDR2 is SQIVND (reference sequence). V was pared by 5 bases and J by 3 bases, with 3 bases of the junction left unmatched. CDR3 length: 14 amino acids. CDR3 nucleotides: TGTGCCAGTAGTGGACAGGGTTTCAATCAGCCCCAGCATTTT. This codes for CASSGQGFNQPQHF.

The chain's CDR3 is CSVEAGGGQPQHF. In DNA form, the CDR3 reads TGCAGCGTTGAGGCCGGGGGCGGTCAGCCCCAGCATTTT. The J gene is TRBJ1-5, the V gene TRBV29-1, with a possible D match to TRBD1 (6 bases). Trimming removed 3 bases at V and 6 bases at J, with 12 bases between. This CDR3 is built from 13 residues. CDR1 and CDR2 from the germline V gene are SQVTM and ANQGSEA.

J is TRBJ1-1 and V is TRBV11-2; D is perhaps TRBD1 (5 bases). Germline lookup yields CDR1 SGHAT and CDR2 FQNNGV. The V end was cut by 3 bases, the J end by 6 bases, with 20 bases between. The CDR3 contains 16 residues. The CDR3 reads CASSFPPQGRVAEAFF. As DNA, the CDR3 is TGTGCCAGCAGCTTTCCCCCGCAGGGAAGGGTCGCTGAAGCTTTCTTT.

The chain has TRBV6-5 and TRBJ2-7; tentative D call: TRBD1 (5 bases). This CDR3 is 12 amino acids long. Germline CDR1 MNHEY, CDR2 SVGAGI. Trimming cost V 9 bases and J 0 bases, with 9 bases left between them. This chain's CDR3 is CASQGSSYEQYF. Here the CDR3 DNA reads TGTGCCAGTCAGGGAAGCTCCTACGAGCAGTACTTC.

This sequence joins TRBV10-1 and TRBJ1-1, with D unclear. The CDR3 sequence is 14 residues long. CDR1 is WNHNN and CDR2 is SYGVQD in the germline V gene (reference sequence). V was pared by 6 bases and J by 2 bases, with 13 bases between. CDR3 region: CASSGSRSNTEAFF. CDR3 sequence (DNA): TGCGCCAGCAGCGGGTCTCGATCTAACACTGAAGCTTTCTTT.